This T cell receptor (beta chain) emerged from a study of CD8+ T cells in alopecia areata. Extracted from the samples, RNA was reverse transcribed into cDNA to serve as the sequencing template. Here immunoSEQ multiplex PCR was the method, and the copy in TCRdb shows in-frame clones only, minus some. This sample carries 60,000 to 70,000 clones, under 55% of them seen once, and the ten largest clones take 15% to 20%. Germline loops: CDR1 SGHDT, CDR2 YYEEEE. V gave up 5 bases and J gave up 3 bases, with 9 bases separating them. The CDR3 totals 13 residues. This sample comprised CD8+ T cells sorted from blood, obtained at week 0. The sequence derives from a human donor with alopecia areata. This chain links TRBV5-6 with TRBJ2-1, with unresolved D. The CDR3 protein is CASSLRYYNEQFF. The CDR3 nucleotides read TGTGCCAGCAGTTTACGATACTACAATGAGCAGTTCTTC. The complete variable domain, with remaining parts taken from reference TRBV5-6 and TRBJ2-1, reads DAGVTQSPTHLIKTRGQQVTLRCSPKSGHDTVSWYQQALGQGPQFIFQYYEEEERQRGNFPDRFSGHQFPNYSSELNVNALLLGDSALYLCASSLRYYNEQFFGPGTRLTVL.